This T cell receptor beta chain is drawn from a study of blood T cell repertoires in COVID-19. Study information: Samples of COVID-19 (acute and convalescent) were obtained from the United States, Italy and Spain.

TCRdb keeps only in-frame clones here, not all; method: immunoSEQ multiplex PCR. The table lists about 240,000 clones, about 87% of them singletons. Sequenced: PBMCs or T cells enriched from blood (not recorded which). This TCR derives from a young woman with acute COVID-19.

The CDR3 loop reads CASSMTSTDTQYF. The CDR3 DNA reads as TGTGCCAGCAGCATGACTAGCACAGATACGCAGTATTTT. The V and J genes are TRBV11-3 and TRBJ2-3; D is undetermined. Germline values: CDR1 SGHNT, CDR2 YENEEA. The CDR3 length is 13 residues. The V gene lost 5 bases and the J gene lost 0 bases, with 6 bases spanning the gap.